Listed here are 14 T cell receptor beta chains from one sample, sequenced in a study of CD8 T cells in ankylosing spondylitis. TCRdb re-analysed the 5' RACE reads in MiXCR, keeping a single row per CDR3 protein. The sample records roughly 300,000 distinct CDR3 sequences, roughly 8% being singletons. These receptors have no known antigen. Broader study findings: A TCR beta motif of several highly homologous variants seemed to mark ankylosing spondylitis blood.

The sequencing input was blood, either unsorted or a sorted T cell fraction (not recorded which). The receptors stem from a male donor with ankylosing spondylitis.

This clonotype was counted at least ten times. The chain recombines TRBV28 with TRBJ2-1; 9 bases align to TRBD1. The CDR3 consists of 19 residues. Per the germline V gene, CDR1 is MDHEN and CDR2 is SYDVKM. J lost 6 bases, V lost 3 bases, and 18 bases had no gene match. CDR3 DNA sequence: TGTGCCAGCAGTTTTAACCCATTAGGGGGGACAGGGAGACTCAATGAGCAGTTCTTC. It translates to CASSFNPLGGTGRLNEQFF.

This clonotype occurred a few times. This sequence joins TRBV4-3 and TRBJ2-1; TRBD2 matches 8 bases. CDR1 is LGHNA and CDR2 is YSLEER in the germline V gene. V was clipped by 0 bases and J by 1 base; unmatched bases: 2. The CDR3 extends over 16 amino acids. CDR3 in DNA: TGCGCCAGCAGCCAAGATCGCGGGGGGTCCTACAATGAGCAGTTCTTC. Its translation: CASSQDRGGSYNEQFF.

This chain uses TRBV6-5 with TRBJ1-6; D is unclear. The CDR3 length is 15 residues. CDR1 is MNHEY and CDR2 is SVGAGI in the germline V gene. The V gene lost 3 bases and the J gene lost 0 bases, with 6 bases spanning the gap. CDR3 sequence reads: CASSYRSSYNSPLHF. As DNA, the CDR3 is TGTGCCAGCAGTTATAGGAGCTCCTATAATTCACCCCTCCACTTT.

The J gene is TRBJ2-2, the V gene TRBV20-1, with a tentative D call TRBD2 (5 bases). The CDR3 consists of 15 residues. V was trimmed by 4 bases and J by 1 base, leaving 13 bases between them. Germline CDR1 is DFQATT and CDR2 is SNEGSKA (reference sequence). The CDR3 sequence is CSATDVALNTGELFF. CDR3 DNA sequence: TGCAGTGCTACCGATGTAGCGTTGAACACCGGGGAGCTGTTTTTT.

This clonotype occurred many times. CDR3 sequence (DNA): TGTGCCAGCAGTTATGGGGCAAGGACTCAGCCCCAGCATTTT. Translated, it gives CASSYGARTQPQHF. The chain employs TRBV6-5 and TRBJ1-5; a possible D gene is TRBD1 (5 bases). Trimming stripped 3 bases from V and 6 bases from J, with 12 bases between. The V gene's germline CDR1 is MNHEY and CDR2 SVGAGI. The CDR3 has 14 amino acids.

This clonotype came up a few times. The chain couples TRBV10-2 to TRBJ2-7; TRBD2 matches 9 bases. This CDR3 comprises 15 residues. Germline values: CDR1 WSHSY, CDR2 SAAADI. V dropped 8 bases and J dropped 0; count of bases not matched to a gene: 8. The CDR3 here is CASRIAGESSYEQYF. CDR3 coding DNA: TGCGCCAGCCGGATAGCGGGGGAGAGCTCCTACGAGCAGTACTTC.

This clonotype appeared a few times. The V call is TRBV20-1, the J call TRBJ2-3, with 8 bases aligning to TRBD2. The CDR3 length is 14 residues. Germline assignment: CDR1 DFQATT and CDR2 SNEGSKA (reference sequence). CDR3 in amino acids: CNPTPGLGSDTQYF. The CDR3 bases are TGCAATCCAACTCCGGGACTAGGTTCCGATACGCAGTATTTT.

In this sample, this clonotype turned up many times. The chain employs TRBV12-3 or TRBV12-4 and TRBJ2-4; D unresolved. The CDR3 has 14 residues. V dropped 2 bases and J dropped 3 bases, with 8 bases sitting between them. CDR3 sequence: CASSLRAGKNIQYF. The CDR3, as DNA: TGTGCCAGCAGTTTAAGGGCAGGCAAAAACATTCAGTACTTC.

The J gene is TRBJ2-5, the V gene TRBV24-1; possible D gene TRBD2, 6 bases. The CDR3 covers 15 residues. Germline lookup yields CDR1 KGHDR and CDR2 SFDVKD. Trimming removed 3 bases at V and 7 bases at J, with 17 bases between. The CDR3 reads CATSDLDHIGGTQYF. As DNA, the CDR3 is TGTGCCACCAGTGATCTCGACCATATCGGGGGGACCCAGTACTTC.

The chain couples TRBV27 to TRBJ2-2; possible D gene TRBD2, 6 bases. From germline, CDR1 is MNHEY and CDR2 SMNVEV (reference sequence). Trimming pared 3 bases from V and 5 bases from J, leaving 19 bases between. CDR3 size: 17 residues. DNA for the CDR3: TGTGCCAGCAGTTTGGTCGGCGGGGAGGTCGTAACCGGGGAGCTGTTTTTT. Translating gives CASSLVGGEVVTGELFF.

There are many counts of this clonotype. The chain joins TRBV12-3 or TRBV12-4 to TRBJ1-3, with D tentatively TRBD1 (5 bases). With 5 bases removed from V and 0 bases from J, the gap between germline ends came to 14 bases. The CDR3 consists of 16 residues. This CDR3 reads CASSKGRTHSGNTIYF. The CDR3 DNA sequence: TGTGCCAGCAGTAAGGGACGTACGCACTCTGGAAACACCATATATTTT.

The chain employs TRBV5-1 and TRBJ2-1; no firm D call. V lost 5 bases, J lost 6 bases, and 15 bases lay in between. The germline CDR1 and CDR2 sequences are SGHRS and YFSETQ. The CDR3 covers 14 residues. Written as DNA, the CDR3 is TGCGCCAGCAGGAATAGGCTCAACGGCAATGAGCAGTTCTTC. Its translation is CASRNRLNGNEQFF.

This chain uses TRBV4-2 with TRBJ2-2; TRBD2 aligns across 16 bases. From germline, CDR1 is LGHNA and CDR2 YNFKEQ. This CDR3 region has 23 residues. Trimming removed 0 bases from V and 6 bases from J; junction bases left unmatched: 19. The CDR3 DNA sequence: TGTGCCAGCAGCCAAGATTACACACCGGGACTAGCGGGAGGGATCGTCTTATCCGGGGAGCTGTTTTTT. This codes for CASSQDYTPGLAGGIVLSGELFF.

This clonotype was recorded at least ten times. This rearrangement joins TRBV20-1 to TRBJ1-5, with 11 bases aligning to TRBD1. The ends lost 1 base at V and 2 bases at J; junction bases unmatched: 10. This CDR3 region has 18 residues. Germline V lookup: CDR1 DFQATT, CDR2 SNEGSKA (reference sequence). CDR3 in DNA: TGCAGTGCTAGAGTGGACAGGGGGCCCCTGTTGGGCAATCAGCCCCAGCATTTT. Its protein is CSARVDRGPLLGNQPQHF.